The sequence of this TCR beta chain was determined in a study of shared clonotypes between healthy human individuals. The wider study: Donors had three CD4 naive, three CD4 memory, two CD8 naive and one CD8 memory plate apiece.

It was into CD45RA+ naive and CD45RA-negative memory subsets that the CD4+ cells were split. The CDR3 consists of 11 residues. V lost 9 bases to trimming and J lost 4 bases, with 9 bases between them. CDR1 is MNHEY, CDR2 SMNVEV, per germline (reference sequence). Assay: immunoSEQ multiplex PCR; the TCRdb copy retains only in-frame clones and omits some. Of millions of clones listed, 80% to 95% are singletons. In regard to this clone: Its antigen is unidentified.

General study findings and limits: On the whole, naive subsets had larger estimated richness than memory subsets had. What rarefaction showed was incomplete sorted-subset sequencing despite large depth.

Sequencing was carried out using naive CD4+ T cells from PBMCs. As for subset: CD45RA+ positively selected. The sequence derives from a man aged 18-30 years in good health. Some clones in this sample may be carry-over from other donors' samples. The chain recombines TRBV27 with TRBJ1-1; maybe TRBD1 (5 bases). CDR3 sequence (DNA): TGTGCCAGGCGTGGGGGCACTGAAGCTTTCTTT. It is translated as CARRGGTEAFF.